This section outlines one TCR beta chain sequence together with its context. What it recognizes is unknown. The CDR3 has 16 residues. The J segment lost 6 bases and the V segment lost 1 base, leaving 6 bases of the junction unmatched. The germline gives CDR1 SGHTA, CDR2 FQGNSA. This sample is drawn from a study of shared clonotypes between healthy human individuals. Findings of the study overall: Roughly 4.7% was the fraction of naive CD4 clonotypes found shared across a few donors.

Some clones are missing from TCRdb's copy, which holds only in-frame ones; the method was immunoSEQ multiplex PCR. The sample carries 2,500,000 or so clones, around 90% recorded once. The receptor's source is a man between 18 and 35 years old in good health. Some clones in this sample may be carry-over from other donors' samples. The sequenced material came from naive CD4+ T cells from PBMCs. Subset here: CD45RA+ positively selected. This rearrangement joins TRBV7-2 to TRBJ2-1; the match to TRBD2 covers 10 bases. CDR3 in amino acids: CASSLDRWTSGNEQFF. DNA of the CDR3: TGTGCCAGCAGCTTAGATCGGTGGACTAGCGGCAATGAGCAGTTCTTC.